One sample yielded the 21 T cell receptor beta chains listed below, sequenced in a study of T-cell reconstitution after alpha-beta-depleted transplantation in children (dated by TCRdb to 2015 to 2016). Libraries were built with PCR. The reads were generated on an Illumina HiSeq 2500. Molecular barcoding was employed in the preparation of TCR libraries, with unique molecular identifiers being used to normalize TCRbeta repertoire quantification. The raw public reads went through TCRdb reprocessing: fastp at Q25, MiXCR clone calling, in-frame beta chains kept. Entries are consolidated by CDR3 protein sequence, retaining the most common genes and DNA. Counted in this sample were around 530,000 distinct CDR3 sequences; approximately 32% of them appeared once. The top ten clones comprise around 2.3% of the sample. Sample: PBMCs from the stem cell graft donor, taken from the stem cell graft. Every receptor here comes from a human donor who donated a stem cell graft to a child with aplastic anemia.

In its sample, this clonotype was seen a few times. V usage is TRBV18 and J usage is TRBJ2-7; D is unresolved. Per the germline V gene, CDR1 is KGHSH and CDR2 is LQKENI. V was cut by 5 bases and J by 2 bases, with 7 bases left in between. This CDR3 contains 12 residues. CDR3 loop: CASSYSTYEQYV. The CDR3 DNA reads TGTGCCAGCTCATACTCCACCTACGAGCAGTACGTC.

This clonotype was seen just once. One end of the junction does not line up with germline, which may come from a read error. The V gene is TRBV12-3 or TRBV12-4, the J gene TRBJ2-6, with a weak D call TRBD1 (5 bases). The CDR3 spans 15 residues. The CDR3 bases are TGTGCCAGCAGTTTAATGGGCGGTGGGGCCAACGGCCTGACTTTC. This sequence encodes CASSLMGGGANGLTF.

This clonotype came up a few times. The V and J genes are TRBV9 and TRBJ2-1; 10 positions agree with TRBD2. CDR1 and CDR2 from the germline V gene are SGDLS and YYNGEE. V lost 0 bases, J lost 9 bases, and 9 bases stayed unmatched. The length of the CDR3 is 16 residues. The CDR3 nucleotides are TGTGCCAGCAGCGTAGGGGCTAGCGGGAGCCAAGGTGAGCAGTTCTTC. Its translation: CASSVGASGSQGEQFF. Based on the CDR3 plus reference TRBV9 and TRBJ2-1, the full variable domain is DSGVTQTPKHLITATGQRVTLRCSPRSGDLSVYWYQQSLDQGLQFLIQYYNGEERAKGNILERFSAQQFPDLHSELNLSSLELGDSALYFCASSVGASGSQGEQFFGPGTRLTVL.

The chain links TRBV4-2 to TRBJ1-1; D is unresolved. CDR1 is LGHNA and CDR2 is YNFKEQ in the germline V gene. The CDR3 is 16 residues long. V lost 1 base and J lost 0, with 12 bases in between. The CDR3 region is CASSQGTTVMNTEAFF. CDR3 nucleotide sequence: TGTGCCAGCAGCCAAGGAACCACGGTCATGAACACTGAAGCTTTCTTT.

The chain carries TRBV14 and TRBJ1-6, with D uncertain. With 4 bases removed from V and 1 base from J, the gap between germline ends came to 8 bases. The CDR3 consists of 15 residues. The germline V gene encodes CDR1 SGHDN and CDR2 FVKESK. CDR3 DNA sequence: TGTGCCAGCAGCCCTGCGGGGTCCTATAATTCACCCCTCCACTTT. It translates to CASSPAGSYNSPLHF.

J is TRBJ1-1 and V is TRBV19; TRBD1 might be the D (6 bases). CDR1 is LNHDA, CDR2 SQIVND, per germline (reference sequence). V was trimmed by 2 bases and J by 4 bases, leaving 8 bases between them. The CDR3 covers 13 residues. The DNA for the CDR3 is TGTGCCAGTAGTATATACAGGGCCACTGAAGCTTTCTTT. This sequence encodes CASSIYRATEAFF. Supplemented by reference TRBV19 and TRBJ1-1, the full variable domain reads DGGITQSPKYLFRKEGQNVTLSCEQNLNHDAMYWYRQDPGQGLRLIYYSQIVNDFQKGDIAEGYSVSREKKESFPLTVTSAQKNPTAFYLCASSIYRATEAFFGQGTRLTVV.

J is TRBJ1-2 and V is TRBV6-2 or TRBV6-3; D is possibly TRBD1 (5 bases). The V gene's germline CDR1 is MNHEY and CDR2 SVGEGT. V was trimmed by 6 bases and J by 3 bases, leaving 17 bases between them. This CDR3 region has 15 residues. The CDR3: CASRRGAAGDYGYTF. The CDR3, as DNA: TGTGCCAGCAGGAGAGGGGCTGCAGGAGACTATGGCTACACCTTC.

This clonotype was detected only a few times. The chain recombines TRBV20-1 with TRBJ2-1; 10 bases match TRBD2. CDR3 length: 16 amino acids. V was pared by 3 bases and J by 7 bases, with 12 bases of the junction left unmatched. Germline V CDR1 and CDR2: DFQATT, SNEGSKA (reference sequence). The CDR3 loop reads CSARTPLAGFTNEQFF. The CDR3 bases are TGCAGTGCTAGGACCCCACTAGCGGGATTCACGAATGAGCAGTTCTTC.

The gene calls are TRBV6-5 and TRBJ2-7, with 10 bases fitting TRBD2. With V trimmed by 3 bases and J by 2 bases, 7 bases remained unmatched. CDR3 length equals 16 residues. Germline V gives CDR1 MNHEY, CDR2 SVGAGI. The CDR3 here is CASSYPSGSGTYEQYF. The CDR3 bases are TGTGCCAGCAGTTATCCTAGCGGGAGCGGAACCTACGAGCAGTACTTC.

The chain is built from TRBV18 and TRBJ2-1; TRBD1 agrees at 7 bases. This CDR3 spans 14 amino acids. V was pared by 4 bases and J by 4 bases, with 4 bases of the junction left unmatched. The germline V gene encodes CDR1 KGHSH and CDR2 LQKENI. Here the CDR3 reads CASSHGTEYNEQFF. In nucleotides, the CDR3 is TGTGCCAGCTCACACGGGACAGAGTACAATGAGCAGTTCTTC.

This clonotype has a handful of counts. This sequence joins TRBV12-3 or TRBV12-4 and TRBJ1-2; unclear D gene. V lost 6 bases and J lost 4, with 21 bases in between. This CDR3 has 16 residues. The CDR3 reads CASSSRLPGSIYGYTF. CDR3 bases: TGTGCCAGCAGCTCCCGACTCCCGGGGTCCATCTATGGCTACACCTTC.

This clonotype showed up just a few times. The genes are TRBV29-1 and TRBJ2-1, with TRBD1 as a possible D gene (6 bases). The V gene's germline CDR1 is SQVTM and CDR2 ANQGSEA. The CDR3 consists of 14 residues. Trimming removed 7 bases from V and 8 bases from J, with 21 bases in between. As DNA, the CDR3 is TGCAGCGGGACCGGGACAAGGGCGGGTGATGAGCAGTTCTTC. It specifies CSGTGTRAGDEQFF.

The chain combines TRBV5-4 with TRBJ2-3; 11 nucleotides agree with TRBD2. This CDR3 is built from 16 residues. With V trimmed by 2 bases and J by 8 bases, 10 bases remained unmatched. The V gene's germline CDR1 is SGHNT and CDR2 YYREEE (reference sequence). The CDR3 nucleotides are TGTGCCAGCAGCTTATTTAGCGGGAGGGCAGTAAGTACGCAGTATTTT. It codes for CASSLFSGRAVSTQYF.

V usage is TRBV11-2 and J usage is TRBJ2-5; 7 positions agree with TRBD2. V gave up 1 base and J gave up 4 bases; unmatched junction bases: 15. Per germline, CDR1 SGHAT and CDR2 FQNNGV. The CDR3 has 18 amino acids. The CDR3 DNA sequence: TGTGCCAGCAGCTTAGGTCCCCACAGCGGGGCTTCGGGAGAGACCCAGTACTTC. This translates into CASSLGPHSGASGETQYF. The complete variable domain, with remaining parts taken from reference TRBV11-2 and TRBJ2-5, reads EAGVAQSPRYKIIEKRQSVAFWCNPISGHATLYWYQQILGQGPKLLIQFQNNGVVDDSQLPKDRFSAERLKGVDSTLKIQPAKLEDSAVYLCASSLGPHSGASGETQYFGPGTRLLVL.

In its sample, this clonotype was seen a few times. The CDR3 spells CSASSPRESNPVYNEQFF. The CDR3 DNA reads as TGCAGTGCTAGTTCCCCCCGAGAGAGCAACCCAGTGTACAATGAGCAGTTCTTC. V gene TRBV20-1 combines with J gene TRBJ2-1, with unresolved D. The germline V gene has CDR1 DFQATT and CDR2 SNEGSKA (reference sequence). This CDR3 has 18 amino acids. The germline V and J ends were trimmed by 3 bases and 4 bases, with 25 bases remaining between them.

This clonotype has only a few counts. This chain links TRBV7-2 with TRBJ1-5; D uncertain. Germline assignment: CDR1 SGHTA and CDR2 FQGNSA. V dropped 4 bases and J dropped 6 bases, with 16 bases sitting between them. This CDR3 has 15 residues. The CDR3 reads CASSSSSGFSQPQHF. CDR3 nucleotide sequence: TGTGCCAGCAGCTCTAGTTCGGGGTTCAGTCAGCCCCAGCATTTT.

This clonotype was detected a few times. The genes are TRBV20-1 and TRBJ2-7; D gene ambiguous. From germline, CDR1 is DFQATT and CDR2 SNEGSKA (reference sequence). V was shortened by 3 bases and J by 4 bases, with 19 bases between the two germline ends. The CDR3 contains 15 residues. The CDR3 spells CSARGIRNTSYEQYF. CDR3 sequence (DNA): TGCAGTGCTAGGGGGATTAGGAACACGTCATACGAGCAGTACTTC.

This clonotype has just a few counts. The V call is TRBV29-1, the J call TRBJ1-2; 10 nucleotides line up with TRBD1. Trimming cost V 2 bases and J 8 bases; bases outside gene matches: 2. The CDR3 spans 12 residues. In germline, CDR1 is SQVTM, CDR2 ANQGSEA. The CDR3 here is CSVERGQGGYTF. The CDR3 DNA is TGCAGCGTTGAAAGGGGACAGGGGGGCTACACCTTC.

The chain combines TRBV27 with TRBJ2-3; 7 bases align to TRBD2. With V trimmed by 5 bases and J by 2 bases, 13 bases remained unmatched. Germline V lookup: CDR1 MNHEY, CDR2 SMNVEV (reference sequence). This CDR3 spans 17 amino acids. CDR3 DNA: TGTGCCAGCAGTCCATACTTAGGGGAGGGGCTCACAGATACGCAGTATTTT. Encoded protein: CASSPYLGEGLTDTQYF.

In its sample, this clonotype was seen a few times. The rearrangement uses TRBV20-1 and TRBJ2-2, with D possibly matching TRBD1 (5 bases). This CDR3 region has 14 residues. Trimming took off 3 bases at V and 1 base at J, with 9 bases between the two ends. CDR1 DFQATT and CDR2 SNEGSKA come from the germline V gene (reference sequence). The CDR3 reads CSARTDGNTGELFF. The CDR3 region has the DNA TGCAGTGCTAGGACAGATGGGAACACCGGGGAGCTGTTTTTT.

J is TRBJ1-5 and V is TRBV4-3; D call uncertain. The V and J ends lost 0 bases and 5 bases respectively, with 23 bases between them. The CDR3 runs 19 residues. Per the germline V gene, CDR1 is LGHNA and CDR2 is YSLEER. The CDR3 spells CASSQDLSVGIGWDQPQHF. CDR3 sequence (DNA): TGCGCCAGCAGCCAAGATTTAAGTGTTGGGATTGGTTGGGATCAGCCCCAGCATTTT.